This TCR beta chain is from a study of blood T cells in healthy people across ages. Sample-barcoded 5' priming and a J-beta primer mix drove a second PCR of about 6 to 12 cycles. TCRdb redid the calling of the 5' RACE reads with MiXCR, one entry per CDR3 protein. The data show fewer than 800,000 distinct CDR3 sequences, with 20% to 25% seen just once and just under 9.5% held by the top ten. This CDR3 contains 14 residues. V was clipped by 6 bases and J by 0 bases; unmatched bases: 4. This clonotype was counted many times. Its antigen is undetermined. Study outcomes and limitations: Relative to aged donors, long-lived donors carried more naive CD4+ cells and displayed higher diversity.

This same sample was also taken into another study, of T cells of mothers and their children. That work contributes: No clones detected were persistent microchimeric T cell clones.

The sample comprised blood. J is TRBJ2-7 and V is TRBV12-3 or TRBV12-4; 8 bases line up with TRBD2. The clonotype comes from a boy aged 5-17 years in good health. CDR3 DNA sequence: TGTGCCAGCAGCCGCGGGGGGAGCTCCTACGAGCAGTACTTC. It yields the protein CASSRGGSSYEQYF.